Following are 32 T cell receptor beta chains from one sample sequenced in a study of blood T cell repertoires in COVID-19. Data came from immunoSEQ multiplex PCR; TCRdb stores just in-frame clones and leaves some out. The sample shows some 150,000 clones, roughly 82% of them seen only once. What was sequenced was peripheral blood. The origin of the receptors is a man aged 70-80 years with acute or convalescent COVID-19.

This chain uses TRBV5-4 with TRBJ2-1, with 8 bases fitting TRBD2. V was pared by 4 bases and J by 3 bases, with 6 bases of the junction left unmatched. The CDR3 loop spans 15 amino acids. Germline V CDR1 and CDR2: SGHNT, YYREEE (reference sequence). The CDR3 reads CASSLGLAGYNEQFF. The CDR3 DNA reads as TGTGCCAGCAGCCTTGGACTAGCTGGCTACAATGAGCAGTTCTTC.

The chain combines TRBV5-1 with TRBJ2-7; D gene ambiguous. V lost 4 bases and J 5 bases, leaving 7 bases between the germline ends. Looked up from germline, CDR1 is SGHRS and CDR2 is YFSETQ. The CDR3 is 11 amino acids. The CDR3 sequence is CASSAADEQYF. CDR3 bases: TGCGCCAGCAGCGCCGCGGACGAGCAGTACTTC. Full variable domain (rest looked up from reference TRBV5-1 and TRBJ2-7): KAGVTQTPRYLIKTRGQQVTLSCSPISGHRSVSWYQQTPGQGLQFLFEYFSETQRNKGNFPGRFSGRQFSNSRSEMNVSTLELGDSALYLCASSAADEQYFGPGTRLTVT.

In nucleotides, the CDR3 is TGTGCCACCAGTGATCCGGAGTACTATGGCTACACCTTC. Amino acids: CATSDPEYYGYTF. The V and J genes are TRBV24-1 and TRBJ1-2; D is unclear. The CDR3 runs 13 residues. Per the germline V gene, CDR1 is KGHDR and CDR2 is SFDVKD. V dropped 3 bases and J dropped 3 bases, with 7 bases sitting between them.

The gene calls are TRBV25-1 and TRBJ2-3; 9 bases are a match to TRBD2. This CDR3 has 14 amino acids. V shed 6 bases and J 0 bases; nucleotides not matched to a gene: 1. Germline assignment: CDR1 MGHDK and CDR2 SYGVNS. The CDR3: CASRSGGSTDTQYF. CDR3 in DNA: TGTGCCAGCAGGAGCGGGGGGAGCACAGATACGCAGTATTTT.

Of note for this clone: This specimen includes other DNA sequences encoding the same CDR3. The V call is TRBV6-5, the J call TRBJ2-7; 12 bases map to TRBD2. CDR3 length: 15 amino acids. Germline CDR1 and CDR2: MNHEY and SVGAGI. Trimming at V came to 0 bases and at J to 3 bases, leaving 0 bases not matched to a gene. The CDR3 nucleotides read TGTGCCAGCAGTTACTCACTAGCGGGAGGCTACGAGCAGTACTTC. This codes for CASSYSLAGGYEQYF.

The chain is built from TRBV1 and TRBJ2-5; the table's D call, TRBD2, has no DNA check behind it. TRBV1 is tagged as a pseudogene. The CDR3 has 15 residues. CDR3 sequence (DNA): TGCACCAGCAGCCTAGCTAGCGGGAGGGGAGAGACCCAGTACTTC. Its translation is CTSSLASGRGETQYF.

Turning to this clone: A much bigger clone sits one base away, suggesting this may be a read error. V is TRBV7-6 and J is TRBJ2-2, with D unresolved. Trimming shortened V by 1 base and J by 3 bases, and 6 bases separated the two germline ends. From germline, CDR1 is SGHVS and CDR2 FNYEAQ. CDR3 length: 14 amino acids. Written as DNA, the CDR3 is TGTGCCAGCAGCTTAGGAGGCTACACCGGGGAGCTGTTTTTT. It codes for CASSLGGYTGELFF. The whole variable domain, remainder taken from reference TRBV7-6 and TRBJ2-2, is GAGVSQSPRYKVTKRGQDVALRCDPISGHVSLYWYRQALGQGPEFLTYFNYEAQQDKSGLPNDRFSAERPEGSISTLTIQRTEQRDSAMYRCASSLGGYTGELFFGEGSRLTVL.

This clone was detected a few times. The V and J genes are TRBV3-1 (or the pseudogene TRBV3-2) and TRBJ2-2; D not certain. Trimming cost V 1 base and J 9 bases, with 12 bases left between them. Germline V gives CDR1 LGHDT, CDR2 YNNKEL (reference sequence). The CDR3 runs to 14 residues. The CDR3 coding sequence is TGTGCCAGCAGCCAAGTTTCTCCTGGCTGGGAGCTGTTTTTT. Translation gives CASSQVSPGWELFF.

The rearrangement joins TRBV27 to TRBJ2-1; D gene unclear. The CDR3 length is 14 residues. In germline, CDR1 is MNHEY, CDR2 SMNVEV (reference sequence). The ends were cut back, 4 bases at V and 4 bases at J, with 11 bases in the middle. The chain's CDR3 is CASSYGSYYNEQFF. CDR3 DNA: TGTGCCAGCAGTTACGGGTCCTATTACAATGAGCAGTTCTTC.

This clone came up a few times. The chain combines TRBV28 with TRBJ1-5, with TRBD1 matching over 9 bases. The CDR3 length is 18 residues. The V gene end was trimmed by 6 bases and the J gene end by 0 bases; junction bases not matched to a gene: 12. CDR1 and CDR2 from the germline V gene are MDHEN and SYDVKM. CDR3 residues: CASSRRTGAPVSNQPQHF. CDR3 coding DNA: TGTGCCAGCAGCCGCAGGACAGGGGCCCCGGTTAGCAATCAGCCCCAGCATTTT.

V is TRBV28 and J is TRBJ2-5; D not resolved. V gave up 2 bases and J gave up 5 bases, with 15 bases separating them. The CDR3 length is 15 residues. CDR1 and CDR2 (germline): MDHEN, SYDVKM. CDR3 sequence (DNA): TGTGCCAGCAGTTTAAGTGGGCTTTCTGTTGAGACCCAGTACTTC. Translated: CASSLSGLSVETQYF.

The V gene is TRBV28, the J gene TRBJ2-5; 9 bases agree with TRBD2. V lost 3 bases and J lost 0; bases outside the gene matches: 5. Germline CDR1 is MDHEN and CDR2 is SYDVKM. This CDR3 has 16 residues. DNA for the CDR3: TGTGCCAGCAGTTTCTCGGCTAGCGGGAACCAAGAGACCCAGTACTTC. This sequence encodes CASSFSASGNQETQYF.

This sequence joins TRBV28 and TRBJ2-3, with 8 bases lining up with TRBD1. The V segment lost 2 bases and the J segment 4 bases; nucleotides outside the gene matches: 8. Germline values: CDR1 MDHEN, CDR2 SYDVKM. The CDR3 consists of 16 residues. The CDR3 DNA is TGTGCCAGCAGTTTACGGACAGGGTATCGGGCAGATACGCAGTATTTT. It translates to CASSLRTGYRADTQYF.

This chain uses TRBV6-5 with TRBJ2-1; 8 bases fit TRBD2. V was pared by 6 bases and J by 10 bases, with 8 bases of the junction left unmatched. The CDR3 length is 13 residues. Germline loops: CDR1 MNHEY, CDR2 SVGAGI. The CDR3 bases are TGTGCCAGCAGCCAGACTAGCGATGGCGAGCAGTTCTTC. Its translation is CASSQTSDGEQFF.

This chain connects TRBV18 to TRBJ2-3; 8 bases are shared with TRBD1. There are 15 residues in the CDR3. Germline assignment: CDR1 KGHSH and CDR2 LQKENI. Trimming removed 3 bases from V and 5 bases from J; junction bases left unmatched: 7. The DNA for the CDR3 is TGTGCCAGCTCACCCCAGGGGGCGTACGGAGATACGCAGTATTTT. It specifies CASSPQGAYGDTQYF.

The chain has TRBV4-1 and TRBJ1-5; unclear D gene. Trimming stripped 2 bases from V and 4 bases from J, with 9 bases between. Germline CDR1 reads MGHRA; CDR2 reads YSYEKL. CDR3 length equals 14 residues. CDR3 DNA sequence: TGCGCCAGCAGCCAATGGCCCCTTAATCAGCCCCAGCATTTT. Residues: CASSQWPLNQPQHF.

The chain joins TRBV5-8 to TRBJ1-1, with 8 nucleotides matching TRBD1. V shed 7 bases, J shed 0 bases, and the junction held 11 bases outside the gene matches. The CDR3 has 16 amino acids. Germline V gene data show CDR1 as SGHTS and CDR2 as YDEGEE. The CDR3 DNA is TGTGCCAGCCGAAAAGACAGGGGAGGGGTGAACACTGAAGCTTTCTTT. This sequence encodes CASRKDRGGVNTEAFF.

The chain carries TRBV7-3 and TRBJ2-2; 12 bases fit TRBD1. The V and J ends lost 5 bases and 5 bases, in that order; junction bases with no gene match: 12. The CDR3 consists of 18 residues. Germline CDR1 reads SGHTA; CDR2 reads FQGTGA. The CDR3 spells CASSKTPGGQGATGELFF. In nucleotides, the CDR3 is TGTGCCAGCAGCAAAACCCCCGGGGGACAGGGGGCTACCGGGGAGCTGTTTTTT.

This clone has just one count. The J gene is TRBJ2-5, the V gene TRBV5-6, with TRBD1 matching over 8 bases. Germline V gene data show CDR1 as SGHDT and CDR2 as YYEEEE. Unmatched junction bases numbered 3, after V lost 4 bases and J lost 4 bases. The CDR3 runs 13 residues. This CDR3 reads CASSRTGRETQYF. The CDR3 DNA reads as TGTGCCAGCAGCCGGACAGGGCGAGAGACCCAGTACTTC.

This chain connects TRBV19 to TRBJ1-2; 7 nucleotides agree with TRBD1. This CDR3 has 16 residues. CDR1 and CDR2 from the germline V gene are LNHDA and SQIVND (reference sequence). J gave up 0 bases and V 3 bases, and 7 bases lay outside the gene matches. CDR3 sequence: CASSMATGTANYGYTF. For the CDR3, the DNA is TGTGCCAGTAGTATGGCCACCGGGACAGCTAACTATGGCTACACCTTC.

V gene TRBV6-2 or TRBV6-3 combines with J gene TRBJ1-2; no clear D gene. The CDR3 has 14 amino acids. Germline values: CDR1 MNHEY, CDR2 SVGEGT. V was clipped by 0 bases and J by 8 bases, with 13 bases between them. The CDR3 region is CASSYSIPSRGYTF. The CDR3 bases are TGTGCCAGCAGTTACTCGATCCCTTCCCGGGGCTACACCTTC.

The V gene is TRBV29-1, the J gene TRBJ2-1; 13 nucleotides agree with TRBD2. There are 15 residues in the CDR3. After removal of 8 bases from V and 0 bases from J, the junction contained 4 bases not matched to a gene. Germline assignment: CDR1 SQVTM and CDR2 ANQGSEA. This CDR3 reads CSSRLAGGSYNEQFF. The DNA of the CDR3 is TGCAGCAGTCGACTAGCGGGGGGCTCCTACAATGAGCAGTTCTTC.

The chain couples TRBV29-1 to TRBJ2-5; 11 bases are a match to TRBD1. CDR3 length: 14 residues. The V gene end was trimmed by 6 bases and the J gene end by 2 bases; junction bases not matched to a gene: 5. Germline CDR1 is SQVTM and CDR2 is ANQGSEA. CDR3 sequence reads: CSVKDRGRQETQYF. The CDR3 bases are TGCAGCGTAAAGGACAGGGGGCGGCAAGAGACCCAGTACTTC.

This rearrangement joins TRBV3-1 (or the pseudogene TRBV3-2) to TRBJ2-3; the D is unclear. The CDR3 length is 15 residues. Germline CDR1 reads LGHDT; CDR2 reads YNNKEL (reference sequence). Trimming stripped 1 base from V and 4 bases from J, with 12 bases between. The CDR3 region has the DNA TGTGCCAGCAGCCAAGGAGAGGTAGCCTCAGATACGCAGTATTTT. Its protein is CASSQGEVASDTQYF.

This clone has just a few counts. The rearrangement uses TRBV21-1 and TRBJ1-5; the D call TRBD1 from the table was never checked on the DNA. TRBV21-1 is labeled a pseudogene. This CDR3 region has 20 residues. CDR3 sequence (DNA): TGTGCCAGCAGCAAAGGCTACTGGACAGGGGGTCCGAATAGCAATCAGCCCCAGCATTTT. The encoded protein is CASSKGYWTGGPNSNQPQHF.

The rearrangement links TRBV28 to TRBJ1-5, with TRBD1 identical over 7 bases. The CDR3 sequence is 16 residues long. Germline loops: CDR1 MDHEN, CDR2 SYDVKM. Trimming took 6 bases from V and 3 from J; bases not matched to a gene: 11. This chain's CDR3 is CASSSGRGGDNQPQHF. CDR3 DNA: TGTGCCAGCAGCTCGGGGAGAGGGGGCGACAATCAGCCCCAGCATTTT.

CDR3 sequence reads: CASSDNTYEQYF. The CDR3 bases are TGCGCCAGCAGTGATAATACCTACGAGCAGTACTTC. This chain connects TRBV10-2 to TRBJ2-7; D remains unclear. This CDR3 is 12 amino acids long. Germline V gene lookup returns CDR1 WSHSY and CDR2 SAAADI. Trimming took 3 bases from V and 2 from J, leaving 5 bases between them.

This clone appeared a few times. The CDR3 loop is CASSPEVIAGGLQYF. CDR3 nucleotide sequence: TGTGCCAGCAGTCCCGAGGTGATAGCGGGAGGACTCCAGTATTTT. J is TRBJ2-3 and V is TRBV28, with 10 nucleotides matching TRBD2. The V segment lost 5 bases and the J segment 12 bases; nucleotides outside the gene matches: 14. The CDR3 loop spans 15 amino acids. The germline V gene has CDR1 MDHEN and CDR2 SYDVKM.

The CDR3 sequence is CASSQAAGAGNTIYF. CDR3 DNA: TGTGCCAGCAGTCAGGCCGCAGGGGCTGGAAACACCATATATTTT. The genes are TRBV7-2 and TRBJ1-3, with a weak D call TRBD1 (6 bases). The CDR3 is 15 amino acids. Germline V CDR1 and CDR2: SGHTA, FQGNSA. V was cut by 6 bases and J by 2 bases, with 14 bases left in between.

The rearrangement uses TRBV5-1 and TRBJ1-1, with 7 bases aligning to TRBD1. There are 14 residues in the CDR3. With 0 bases clipped from V and 11 bases from J, the junction kept 10 bases outside the gene matches. Germline-derived CDR1 and CDR2 are SGHRS and YFSETQ. The DNA for the CDR3 is TGCGCCAGCAGCTTGGCGATGGAGGGGGCCGGGGCTTTCTTT. This sequence encodes CASSLAMEGAGAFF.

The rearrangement joins TRBV7-9 to TRBJ2-2, with D perhaps TRBD2 (5 bases). The CDR3 has 16 amino acids. V shed 4 bases and J shed 0 bases, with 12 bases lying between them. Germline assignment: CDR1 SEHNR and CDR2 FQNEAQ (reference sequence). This chain's CDR3 is CASSSGPAANTGELFF. The CDR3 bases are TGTGCCAGCAGCTCAGGACCAGCGGCGAACACCGGGGAGCTGTTTTTT.

CDR3 loop: CASSLSQAGEANTQYF. The CDR3 region has the DNA TGTGCCAGCAGCTTATCTCAAGCGGGAGAAGCCAATACGCAGTATTTT. J is TRBJ2-3 and V is TRBV11-2; 8 bases are a match to TRBD2. CDR3 length: 16 amino acids. The germline gives CDR1 SGHAT, CDR2 FQNNGV. Trimming at V came to 2 bases and at J to 7 bases, leaving 11 bases not matched to a gene.